This TCR beta chain was sequenced in a study of identical twins. Study-wide findings and caveats: Modelling underestimated the level of out-of-frame TCR alpha sharing observed in monozygotic twins.

Healthy Caucasians, and only they, were the donors. This clonotype has only a few counts. What it recognizes is unknown. TCRdb reprocessed the 5' RACE reads with MiXCR, giving one entry per CDR3 protein. The table shows about 470,000 distinct CDR3 sequences, with 24% occurring only once. The data also belong to a second study, concerning T cells expressing NK-cell markers. Turning to that study: One of the eight sequenced donors was seronegative, whereas the other seven were HCMV-seropositive.

Sequencing was performed on CD4+ T cells sorted from blood. The TCR sequence derives from a young woman in good health.

DNA of the CDR3: TGCGCCAGCAGCTTGGAGACTAGCGGGATCAATGAGCAGTTCTTC. It translates to CASSLETSGINEQFF. This chain joins TRBV5-1 and TRBJ2-1, with 11 bases that match TRBD2. CDR3 size: 15 residues. Germline lookup yields CDR1 SGHRS and CDR2 YFSETQ. V dropped 0 bases and J dropped 6; count of bases not matched to a gene: 2.